The 27 T cell receptor beta chains reported below all come from one sample, sequenced in a study of cytomegalovirus exposure and HLA in healthy donors. Vbeta (60) and Jbeta (13) primers were used in the PCR. Produced via immunoSEQ multiplex PCR; TCRdb's table is partial and in-frame only. The data show about 130,000 clones, around 77% seen once. The sequenced sample consisted of PBMCs. Receptors originate from a man aged 25-45 years in good health and CMV-seronegative.

This clone was picked up one time. V is TRBV10-1 and J is TRBJ2-2; D is possibly TRBD1 (6 bases). Germline V gene lookup returns CDR1 WNHNN and CDR2 SYGVQD (reference sequence). Deletions cut 0 bases from V and 5 bases from J, with 10 bases between. This CDR3 has 15 residues. As DNA, the CDR3 is TGCGCCAGCAGTGAGTCCACCCAGGGGACCGGGGAGCTGTTTTTT. Protein: CASSESTQGTGELFF.

The genes are TRBV2 and TRBJ2-7; D uncertain. The ends were cut back, 3 bases at V and 6 bases at J, with 18 bases in the middle. The CDR3 is 15 residues long. CDR1 SNHLY and CDR2 FYNNEI come from the germline V gene. The CDR3, as DNA: TGTGCCAGCAGTGATCGTCACTCGGTATCTCCCGAGCAGTACTTC. Encoded protein: CASSDRHSVSPEQYF.

The genes are TRBV30 and TRBJ1-1, with D perhaps matching TRBD1 (6 bases). The CDR3 contains 13 residues. Trimming pared 2 bases from V and 2 bases from J, leaving 9 bases between. Germline-derived CDR1 and CDR2 are GTSNPN and SVGIG (reference sequence). For the CDR3, the DNA is TGTGCCTGGAGTACAGGGCTAAACACTGAAGCTTTCTTT. Its protein product is CAWSTGLNTEAFF.

This chain joins TRBV10-1 and TRBJ2-5; 9 bases align to TRBD2. The germline V gene encodes CDR1 WNHNN and CDR2 SYGVQD (reference sequence). The V and J ends lost 2 bases and 6 bases, in that order; junction bases with no gene match: 7. The CDR3 contains 15 residues. The CDR3 loop reads CASSEVAGVKQTQYF. Here the CDR3 DNA reads TGCGCCAGCAGTGAGGTAGCGGGAGTTAAGCAGACCCAGTACTTC.

The chain has TRBV29-1 and TRBJ2-6; 7 nucleotides line up with TRBD1. V was pared by 5 bases and J by 3 bases, with 4 bases of the junction left unmatched. The germline V gene has CDR1 SQVTM and CDR2 ANQGSEA. The CDR3 runs 14 residues. CDR3 DNA: TGCAGCGTTCCTGACAGGGATGGGGCCAACGTCCTGACTTTC. This encodes CSVPDRDGANVLTF.

The chain recombines TRBV11-2 with TRBJ2-3; TRBD1 might be the D (6 bases). The CDR3 totals 14 residues. Germline CDR1 SGHAT, CDR2 FQNNGV. Between the trimmed V and J ends, which lost 3 bases and 4 bases, there was a span of 11 bases. The DNA of the CDR3 is TGTGCCAGCAGCTTGCAGGGGATGGCAGATACGCAGTATTTT. Protein: CASSLQGMADTQYF.

The V call is TRBV27, the J call TRBJ2-7, with 7 bases aligning to TRBD1. Trimming cost V 3 bases and J 0 bases; bases outside gene matches: 2. Germline V CDR1 and CDR2: MNHEY, SMNVEV (reference sequence). The CDR3 covers 14 residues. In DNA, the CDR3 is TGTGCCAGCAGTTTCACAGGGGACTCCTACGAGCAGTACTTC. Amino acids: CASSFTGDSYEQYF.

This sequence joins TRBV6-5 and TRBJ2-3; 12 positions agree with TRBD2. With V trimmed by 11 bases and J by 4 bases, 7 bases remained unmatched. This CDR3 comprises 14 residues. Per germline, CDR1 MNHEY and CDR2 SVGAGI. The CDR3 reads CACALAGGSDTQYF. Written as DNA, the CDR3 is TGTGCCTGCGCCCTAGCGGGAGGGTCAGATACGCAGTATTTT.

The V and J genes are TRBV2 and TRBJ2-2; 10 positions agree with TRBD2. This CDR3 is 15 amino acids long. V was clipped by 5 bases and J by 3 bases; unmatched bases: 3. Per the germline V gene, CDR1 is SNHLY and CDR2 is FYNNEI. The chain's CDR3 is CASSRTSGYTGELFF. The CDR3 DNA sequence: TGTGCCAGCAGTCGGACTAGCGGATACACCGGGGAGCTGTTTTTT.

There are a few counts of this clone. This chain links TRBV9 with TRBJ2-5; TRBD2 matches 7 bases. Germline V gene lookup returns CDR1 SGDLS and CDR2 YYNGEE. Trimming cost V 0 bases and J 4 bases; bases outside gene matches: 6. The CDR3 spans 15 residues. Written as DNA, the CDR3 is TGTGCCAGCAGCGTAGTTGGCGGGAGTGGAGAGACCCAGTACTTC. This translates into CASSVVGGSGETQYF.

The chain joins TRBV7-6 to TRBJ2-6, with D possibly TRBD2 on 5 matching bases. The CDR3 covers 19 residues. Trimming left V 1 base short and J 2 bases short, with 18 bases between. Germline V lookup: CDR1 SGHVS, CDR2 FNYEAQ. CDR3 coding DNA: TGTGCCAGCAGCTTAGAAGTACGTAGGACCGGGGCTGGGGCCAACGTCCTGACTTTC. Its translation is CASSLEVRRTGAGANVLTF.

The gene calls are TRBV27 and TRBJ1-4, with 8 bases identical to TRBD1. Germline values: CDR1 MNHEY, CDR2 SMNVEV (reference sequence). J gave up 8 bases and V 11 bases, and 10 bases lay outside the gene matches. There are 13 residues in the CDR3. The CDR3 DNA follows: TGTGCCTCTGGGGGCCAGGGGGCAGAAAAACTGTTTTTT. Its translation is CASGGQGAEKLFF.

This clone was counted only a few times. The gene calls are TRBV29-1 and TRBJ2-1; D may be TRBD2 (5 bases). CDR3 length equals 14 residues. Trimming shortened V by 2 bases and J by 6 bases, and 14 bases separated the two germline ends. Germline CDR1 is SQVTM and CDR2 is ANQGSEA. CDR3 protein: CSVELQRKSNEQFF. Here the CDR3 DNA reads TGCAGCGTTGAACTCCAGCGGAAAAGCAATGAGCAGTTCTTC.

About this clone: A junction end diverges from the germline sequence, so it may reflect a read error. CDR3 in amino acids: CSSSLARTVSGETQYF. For the CDR3, the DNA is TGTTCCAGCAGCTTAGCGCGAACAGTTAGCGGGGAGACCCAGTACTTC. The chain is built from TRBV7-9 and TRBJ2-5; TRBD2 aligns across 7 bases. Germline V lookup: CDR1 SEHNR, CDR2 FQNEAQ (reference sequence). This CDR3 contains 16 residues.

The chain links TRBV5-4 to TRBJ2-3, with D perhaps TRBD2 (5 bases). Germline CDR1 and CDR2: SGHNT and YYREEE (reference sequence). Trimming cost V 0 bases and J 0 bases, with 8 bases left between them. CDR3 length: 15 amino acids. The DNA for the CDR3 is TGTGCCAGCAGCTTGGAGGGAGCTAGCACAGATACGCAGTATTTT. Protein sequence: CASSLEGASTDTQYF.

The V and J genes are TRBV13 and TRBJ1-1; D is perhaps TRBD1 (5 bases). The V gene's germline CDR1 is PRHDT and CDR2 FYEKMQ (reference sequence). The CDR3 is made up of 13 amino acids. Trimming removed 4 bases from V and 4 bases from J, with 10 bases in between. For the CDR3, the DNA is TGTGCCAGCAGCTCCGCGGGGGTCACTGAAGCTTTCTTT. This codes for CASSSAGVTEAFF.

This clone came up many times. The chain is built from TRBV4-1 and TRBJ2-6; possibly TRBD2 for D (5 bases). V was shortened by 0 bases and J by 2 bases, with 11 bases between the two germline ends. CDR3 size: 17 residues. The germline CDR1 and CDR2 sequences are MGHRA and YSYEKL. The CDR3: CASSQEYSGAGANVLTF. The CDR3 nucleotides read TGCGCCAGCAGCCAAGAATATTCCGGGGCTGGGGCCAACGTCCTGACTTTC.

This sequence joins TRBV27 and TRBJ1-5; 9 bases fit TRBD1. Losses at the gene ends were 6 bases for V and 4 bases for J; bases not matched to a gene: 4. Germline lookup yields CDR1 MNHEY and CDR2 SMNVEV (reference sequence). The CDR3 consists of 14 residues. The CDR3 nucleotides read TGTGCCAGCAGCTCGGACAGGGGTAATCAGCCCCAGCATTTT. Translation: CASSSDRGNQPQHF.

The rearrangement joins TRBV2 to TRBJ2-1; D is ambiguous. Trimming removed 1 base at V and 2 bases at J, with 18 bases between. Germline V gene data show CDR1 as SNHLY and CDR2 as FYNNEI. The CDR3 covers 18 residues. CDR3 DNA: TGTGCCAGCAGTGAAGTTTTGGATCTGGTTGGGCCCTACAATGAGCAGTTCTTC. Amino acids: CASSEVLDLVGPYNEQFF.

The genes are TRBV19 and TRBJ1-4; D not certain. Germline assignment: CDR1 LNHDA and CDR2 SQIVND (reference sequence). The ends were cut back, 5 bases at V and 5 bases at J, with 12 bases in the middle. The CDR3 covers 14 residues. CDR3 sequence reads: CASSSVDNNEKLFF. The CDR3 DNA sequence: TGTGCCAGTAGTTCAGTAGACAACAATGAAAAACTGTTTTTT. Based on the CDR3 plus reference TRBV19 and TRBJ1-4, the full variable domain is DGGITQSPKYLFRKEGQNVTLSCEQNLNHDAMYWYRQDPGQGLRLIYYSQIVNDFQKGDIAEGYSVSREKKESFPLTVTSAQKNPTAFYLCASSSVDNNEKLFFGSGTQLSVL.

The rearrangement joins TRBV9 to TRBJ2-1; 12 bases map to TRBD2. With 3 bases clipped from V and 5 bases from J, the junction kept 6 bases outside the gene matches. CDR3 size: 16 residues. Germline loops: CDR1 SGDLS, CDR2 YYNGEE. CDR3 bases: TGTGCCAGCAGCGCCGGACTAGCGGGATACAACAATGAGCAGTTCTTC. It translates to CASSAGLAGYNNEQFF.

The chain is built from TRBV2 and TRBJ2-4; D not certain. The germline CDR1 and CDR2 sequences are SNHLY and FYNNEI. V shed 3 bases and J shed 1 base, with 4 bases lying between them. The CDR3 sequence is 13 residues long. CDR3 region: CASSDFAKNIQYF. The CDR3 bases are TGTGCCAGCAGTGACTTTGCCAAAAACATTCAGTACTTC.

This clone was seen only a few times. The chain employs TRBV2 and TRBJ2-2; D might be TRBD2 (5 bases). Germline V gene sequence: CDR1 SNHLY, CDR2 FYNNEI. V was pared by 2 bases and J by 5 bases, with 9 bases between. The CDR3 covers 14 residues. This CDR3 is CASSERWETGELFF. In nucleotides, the CDR3 is TGTGCCAGCAGTGAAAGGTGGGAGACCGGGGAGCTGTTTTTT.

This chain connects TRBV27 to TRBJ2-1; D is perhaps TRBD2 (5 bases). This CDR3 region has 14 residues. CDR1 MNHEY and CDR2 SMNVEV come from the germline V gene (reference sequence). Trimming removed 3 bases from V and 0 bases from J, with 6 bases in between. Here the CDR3 DNA reads TGTGCCAGCAGTTTGGGGAGCTCCTACAATGAGCAGTTCTTC. Residues: CASSLGSSYNEQFF.

The J gene is TRBJ2-1, the V gene TRBV27, with 15 bases matching TRBD2. With 0 bases clipped from V and 2 bases from J, the junction kept 11 bases outside the gene matches. This CDR3 has 21 amino acids. The V gene's germline CDR1 is MNHEY and CDR2 SMNVEV (reference sequence). The chain's CDR3 is CASSLSIPGTSGRKTYNEQFF. The CDR3 DNA sequence: TGTGCCAGCAGTTTATCGATTCCCGGGACTAGCGGGAGGAAGACCTACAATGAGCAGTTCTTC.

Only a few counts were recorded for this clone. The CDR3 DNA follows: TGCGCCAGCAGTGCCCAAGGGGCGACAGATACGCAGTATTTT. The encoded protein is CASSAQGATDTQYF. This chain links TRBV10-1 with TRBJ2-3, with D possibly being TRBD1 (5 bases). V was trimmed by 4 bases and J by 3 bases, leaving 11 bases between them. The germline CDR1 and CDR2 sequences are WNHNN and SYGVQD (reference sequence). The CDR3 sequence is 14 residues long.

The chain joins TRBV19 to TRBJ1-1, with 12 bases that match TRBD1. Unmatched junction bases numbered 4, after V lost 5 bases and J lost 0 bases. Per germline, CDR1 LNHDA and CDR2 SQIVND (reference sequence). This CDR3 spans 16 amino acids. Here the CDR3 DNA reads TGTGCCAGTAGTCCGGGGACAGGGGGCCTGAACACTGAAGCTTTCTTT. Amino acids: CASSPGTGGLNTEAFF. Full variable domain (rest looked up from reference TRBV19 and TRBJ1-1): DGGITQSPKYLFRKEGQNVTLSCEQNLNHDAMYWYRQDPGQGLRLIYYSQIVNDFQKGDIAEGYSVSREKKESFPLTVTSAQKNPTAFYLCASSPGTGGLNTEAFFGQGTRLTVV.